These T cell receptor beta chains were read from a single sample in a study of blood T cells in healthy people across ages. TCRdb re-called the 5' RACE reads through MiXCR, storing one row per CDR3 protein. The table shows about 1.5 million distinct CDR3 sequences, with approximately 42% occurring only once. Source material: blood. These receptors all stem from a woman aged 18-35 years in good health. Both conserved end residues are part of each CDR3. The D gene is left open where the match is weak. Size tells how often a clone was seen (once, few, many) or the class of an expanded clone, and some rows leave it out.

j_gene: TRBJ1-4; d_gene: -; v_gene: TRBV25-1; abundance: -; CDR3aa: CASSDVGEGNEKLFF; CDR3nt: TGTGCCAGCAGTGATGTGGGGGAAGGTAATGAAAAACTGTTTTTT
j_gene: TRBJ2-1; d_gene: TRBD2; v_gene: TRBV25-1; abundance: few; CDR3aa: CASCPEAGVGEQFF; CDR3nt: TGTGCCAGCTGCCCCGAGGCGGGGGTTGGTGAGCAGTTCTTC
j_gene: TRBJ2-7; d_gene: TRBD2; v_gene: TRBV6-1; abundance: few; CDR3aa: CASSEAGGTTYEQYF; CDR3nt: TGTGCCAGCAGTGAAGCGGGAGGGACCACCTACGAGCAGTACTTC
j_gene: TRBJ1-6; d_gene: -; v_gene: TRBV3-1; abundance: -; CDR3aa: CASSQIKSNSPLHF; CDR3nt: TGTGCCAGCAGCCAAATTAAGTCTAATTCACCCCTCCACTTT
j_gene: TRBJ2-4; d_gene: -; v_gene: TRBV21-1; abundance: -; CDR3aa: CASSKPASPKDIQYF; CDR3nt: TGTGCCAGCAGCAAACCAGCCAGCCCTAAGGACATTCAGTACTTC
j_gene: TRBJ1-6; d_gene: TRBD1; v_gene: TRBV5-1; abundance: -; CDR3aa: CASRKTTGGSPLHF; CDR3nt: TGCGCCAGCAGGAAAACAACAGGGGGATCACCCCTCCACTTT
j_gene: TRBJ2-7; d_gene: TRBD2; v_gene: TRBV20-1; abundance: -; CDR3aa: CSAPDSTSGLFKQYF; CDR3nt: TGCAGTGCTCCTGATTCGACTAGCGGGCTCTTCAAGCAGTACTTC
j_gene: TRBJ2-7; d_gene: TRBD1; v_gene: TRBV6-6; abundance: -; CDR3aa: CASSDRAPRYEQYF; CDR3nt: TGTGCCAGCAGTGACAGGGCACCTCGCTACGAGCAGTACTTC
j_gene: TRBJ2-7; d_gene: -; v_gene: TRBV6-5; abundance: -; CDR3aa: CASSTSPGCSEQYF; CDR3nt: TGTGCCAGCAGCACTTCGCCCGGGTGTTCCGAGCAGTACTTC
j_gene: TRBJ1-4; d_gene: -; v_gene: TRBV20-1; abundance: -; CDR3aa: CSAPHNGGEKLFF; CDR3nt: TGCAGTGCTCCCCATAACGGAGGGGAAAAACTGTTTTTT
j_gene: TRBJ1-6; d_gene: -; v_gene: TRBV9; abundance: few; CDR3aa: CASSVEWGRGSPLHF; CDR3nt: TGTGCCAGCAGCGTAGAATGGGGGCGTGGATCACCCCTCCACTTT
j_gene: TRBJ2-4; d_gene: -; v_gene: TRBV3-1; abundance: few; CDR3aa: CASSQGFGGKNIQYF; CDR3nt: TGTGCCAGCAGCCAAGGGTTTGGGGGCAAAAACATTCAGTACTTC
j_gene: TRBJ2-1; d_gene: -; v_gene: TRBV11-2; abundance: few; CDR3aa: CASSLVGGATYNEQFF; CDR3nt: TGTGCCAGCAGCTTAGTTGGGGGGGCTACCTACAATGAGCAGTTCTTC
j_gene: TRBJ1-6; d_gene: -; v_gene: TRBV7-9; abundance: -; CDR3aa: CASSPLTLGNSPLHF; CDR3nt: TGTGCCAGCAGCCCCCTTACACTAGGAAATTCACCCCTCCACTTT